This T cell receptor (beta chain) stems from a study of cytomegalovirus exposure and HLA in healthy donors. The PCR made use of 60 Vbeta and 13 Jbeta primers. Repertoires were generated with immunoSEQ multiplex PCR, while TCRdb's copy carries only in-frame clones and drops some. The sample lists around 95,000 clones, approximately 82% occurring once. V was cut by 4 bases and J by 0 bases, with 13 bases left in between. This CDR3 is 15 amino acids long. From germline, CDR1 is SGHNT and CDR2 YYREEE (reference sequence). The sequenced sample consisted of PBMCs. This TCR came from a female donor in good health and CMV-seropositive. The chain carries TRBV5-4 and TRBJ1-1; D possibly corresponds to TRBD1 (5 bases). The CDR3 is CASSPWTQMNTEAFF. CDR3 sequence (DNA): TGTGCCAGCAGCCCATGGACACAGATGAACACTGAAGCTTTCTTT.